This T cell receptor beta chain was documented in a study of T-cell reconstitution after alpha-beta-depleted transplantation in children. Study results and limitations: Reportedly, alpha-beta T cells present about two months post-transplant originated from several hundred expanded clones of graft origin. Hyperexpanded clones declined; after one year, newly produced T cells mostly supplied diversity. Surviving recipient T cells and thymic progenitors produced the high day-60 TCRbeta diversity seen in some patients.

V lost 2 bases to trimming and J lost 7 bases; unmatched junction nucleotides: 8. CDR1 and CDR2 (germline): SGHTS, YDEGEE. The CDR3 length is 15 residues. This clonotype was counted ten times or more. The antigen remains undetermined. It was with unique molecular identifiers that the TCRbeta library was prepared. TCRdb processed the PCR reads anew with MiXCR; each CDR3 protein has one entry. The sample records some 350,000 distinct CDR3 sequences, around 15% being singletons. This material consisted of PBMCs, mostly from graft donor cells, taken 360 days after TCRalphabeta/CD19-depleted stem cell transplant. The sequence derives from a male patient aged 2 to 10 who had a stem cell transplant for acute lymphoblastic leukemia, so the T cells may come from the graft donor. The chain combines TRBV5-8 with TRBJ2-7; TRBD2 aligns across 11 bases. The CDR3 protein is CASSFTGTSGAEQYF. The DNA of the CDR3 is TGTGCCAGCAGCTTCACCGGGACTAGCGGCGCGGAGCAGTACTTC.